Each of the 28 T cell receptor beta chains below was sequenced from the same sample in a study of T-cell memory formation after mild COVID-19. TCRdb used MiXCR to reprocess the 5' RACE reads, holding one entry per CDR3 protein. The repertoire holds 500,000 to 650,000 distinct CDR3 sequences, with less than 25% as singletons. The sequenced material came from PBMCs or a T cell subset sorted from them (not recorded which). These receptors were taken from an adult woman who had mild COVID-19 (a few samples of this study predate the infection). Cell type and time point are not known.

In its sample, this clonotype was seen a few times. The V gene is TRBV11-3, the J gene TRBJ1-2; 7 bases are a match to TRBD1. This CDR3 is built from 13 residues. Germline V gives CDR1 SGHNT, CDR2 YENEEA. Losses at the gene ends were 10 bases for V and 5 bases for J; bases not matched to a gene: 10. The CDR3 DNA is TGTGCCACCACAGGGGTAGGAGGGTATGGCTACACCTTC. It specifies CATTGVGGYGYTF.

The rearrangement uses TRBV5-1 and TRBJ2-7; maybe TRBD2 (5 bases). There are 15 residues in the CDR3. The V gene's germline CDR1 is SGHRS and CDR2 YFSETQ. Trimming took off 4 bases at V and 3 bases at J, with 17 bases between the two ends. The DNA for the CDR3 is TGCGCCAGCAGCGAGGGAACTGTAGGGTACTACGAGCAGTACTTC. It is translated as CASSEGTVGYYEQYF.

This clonotype was seen only a few times. The chain recombines TRBV12-3 or TRBV12-4 with TRBJ2-7, with 8 bases aligning to TRBD2. The CDR3 has 13 amino acids. V dropped 3 bases and J dropped 6; count of bases not matched to a gene: 4. The CDR3 is CASSFGGAGEQYF. For the CDR3, the DNA is TGTGCCAGCAGTTTCGGGGGGGCAGGCGAGCAGTACTTC.

This clonotype was observed many times. The chain joins TRBV5-1 to TRBJ2-3; D ambiguous. The CDR3 covers 13 residues. The germline V and J ends were trimmed by 4 bases and 1 base, with 7 bases remaining between them. Germline V gene data show CDR1 as SGHRS and CDR2 as YFSETQ. CDR3 coding DNA: TGCGCCAGCAGCCTGCCCCGCACAGATACGCAGTATTTT. Translating gives CASSLPRTDTQYF.

Many counts were recorded for this clonotype. This rearrangement joins TRBV5-1 to TRBJ2-7, with D tentatively TRBD1 or TRBD2 (5 bases each). This CDR3 region has 14 residues. Trimming pared 4 bases from V and 2 bases from J, leaving 13 bases between. The germline V gene encodes CDR1 SGHRS and CDR2 YFSETQ. The CDR3 DNA reads as TGCGCCAGCAGCGACGGGACGGATACCTACGAGCAGTACTTC. Translating it yields CASSDGTDTYEQYF.

The chain recombines TRBV5-6 with TRBJ2-7, with TRBD1 identical over 8 bases. The CDR3 consists of 15 residues. CDR1 and CDR2 (germline): SGHDT, YYEEEE. Unmatched junction bases numbered 8, after V lost 0 bases and J lost 6 bases. The CDR3 protein is CASSLAAGGAFEQYF. Written as DNA, the CDR3 is TGTGCCAGCAGCTTGGCCGCAGGGGGCGCGTTCGAGCAGTACTTC.

This chain uses TRBV5-1 with TRBJ2-4; D is ambiguous. V lost 0 bases to trimming and J lost 0 bases, with 13 bases between them. This CDR3 contains 17 residues. CDR1 and CDR2 (germline): SGHRS, YFSETQ. The CDR3 sequence is CASSLALISTAKNIQYF. CDR3 coding DNA: TGCGCCAGCAGCTTGGCCCTAATTAGCACAGCCAAAAACATTCAGTACTTC. Using reference TRBV5-1 and TRBJ2-4 for the parts outside the CDR3, the full variable domain is KAGVTQTPRYLIKTRGQQVTLSCSPISGHRSVSWYQQTPGQGLQFLFEYFSETQRNKGNFPGRFSGRQFSNSRSEMNVSTLELGDSALYLCASSLALISTAKNIQYFGAGTRLSVL.

V is TRBV7-6 and J is TRBJ1-1; 7 bases match TRBD1. Germline CDR1 is SGHVS and CDR2 is FNYEAQ. The CDR3 extends over 12 amino acids. The trim removed 4 bases at V and 10 bases at J, leaving 6 bases unmatched. The CDR3: CASSSNRGGAFF. CDR3 sequence (DNA): TGTGCCAGCAGCTCCAACAGGGGAGGAGCTTTCTTT.

The chain links TRBV20-1 to TRBJ1-2; 11 bases align to TRBD1. J was trimmed by 4 bases and V by 2 bases; bases with no gene match: 9. The CDR3 has 16 amino acids. The germline V gene has CDR1 DFQATT and CDR2 SNEGSKA (reference sequence). This chain's CDR3 is CSARPGQGEGGYGYTF. The CDR3 coding sequence is TGCAGTGCTAGACCGGGACAGGGGGAAGGCGGCTATGGCTACACCTTC.

This clonotype was found a few times. The genes are TRBV11-2 and TRBJ1-1, with unresolved D. The CDR3 loop spans 18 amino acids. CDR1 and CDR2 from the germline V gene are SGHAT and FQNNGV. Trimming stripped 3 bases from V and 0 bases from J, with 20 bases between. In nucleotides, the CDR3 is TGTGCCAGCAGCTTTATCGGAGTGCTCTTTGATGTGAACACTGAAGCTTTCTTT. Residues: CASSFIGVLFDVNTEAFF. The full variable domain, completed using reference TRBV11-2 and TRBJ1-1, is EAGVAQSPRYKIIEKRQSVAFWCNPISGHATLYWYQQILGQGPKLLIQFQNNGVVDDSQLPKDRFSAERLKGVDSTLKIQPAKLEDSAVYLCASSFIGVLFDVNTEAFFGQGTRLTVV.

The CDR3 bases are TGTGCCAGCAGCCGCCGGGACAGGGGGCTTAACTATGGCTACACCTTC. Translation: CASSRRDRGLNYGYTF. This chain uses TRBV6-5 with TRBJ1-2, with 12 bases aligning to TRBD1. The trim removed 6 bases at V and 1 base at J, leaving 6 bases unmatched. In germline, CDR1 is MNHEY, CDR2 SVGAGI. The CDR3 sequence is 16 residues long.

The chain links TRBV9 to TRBJ2-7, with D hard to call. Trimming shortened V by 2 bases and J by 2 bases, and 14 bases separated the two germline ends. Germline values: CDR1 SGDLS, CDR2 YYNGEE. The CDR3 extends over 15 amino acids. CDR3 coding DNA: TGTGCCAGCAGCGTGTCGCGCGGAAATACCTACGAGCAGTACTTC. Its protein is CASSVSRGNTYEQYF.

The chain carries TRBV3-1 and TRBJ2-3, with 8 bases identical to TRBD1. The J segment lost 1 base and the V segment lost 0 bases, leaving 6 bases of the junction unmatched. Germline lookup yields CDR1 LGHDT and CDR2 YNNKEL (reference sequence). The CDR3 is 17 residues long. CDR3 coding DNA: TGTGCCAGCAGCCAAGAGGGACCGGGACAGGGCACAGATACGCAGTATTTT. It is translated as CASSQEGPGQGTDTQYF.

This chain links TRBV2 with TRBJ1-2; the D is unclear. Germline assignment: CDR1 SNHLY and CDR2 FYNNEI. V shed 10 bases and J shed 5 bases, with 11 bases lying between them. This CDR3 spans 11 amino acids. The CDR3 spells CATSGGYGYTF. For the CDR3, the DNA is TGTGCCACCTCAGGCGGGTATGGCTACACCTTC.

This clonotype was counted a few times. The V call is TRBV2, the J call TRBJ2-7, with D unresolved. V lost 2 bases, J lost 0 bases, and 8 bases lay in between. The CDR3 totals 14 residues. CDR1 SNHLY and CDR2 FYNNEI come from the germline V gene. The CDR3 coding sequence is TGTGCCAGCAGTGAATTCGGAGTCTCCTACGAGCAGTACTTC. This gives the protein CASSEFGVSYEQYF. Filled out from reference TRBV2 and TRBJ2-7, the complete variable domain reads EPEVTQTPSHQVTQMGQEVILRCVPISNHLYFYWYRQILGQKVEFLVSFYNNEISEKSEIFDDQFSVERPDGSNFTLKIRSTKLEDSAMYFCASSEFGVSYEQYFGPGTRLTVT.

The genes are TRBV5-1 and TRBJ2-7, with 9 bases lining up with TRBD1. CDR3 length: 16 amino acids. Germline V gives CDR1 SGHRS, CDR2 YFSETQ. The trim removed 4 bases at V and 2 bases at J, leaving 10 bases unmatched. The CDR3 region is CASSPPGQGGPYEQYF. As DNA, the CDR3 is TGCGCCAGCAGCCCCCCGGGACAGGGTGGGCCCTACGAGCAGTACTTC.

J is TRBJ2-1 and V is TRBV30; D call uncertain. Trimming left V 3 bases short and J 0 bases short, with 12 bases between. The CDR3 is made up of 15 amino acids. The germline gives CDR1 GTSNPN, CDR2 SVGIG (reference sequence). Here the CDR3 reads CAWRGDWSSYNEQFF. The CDR3 nucleotides are TGTGCCTGGAGGGGTGACTGGAGCTCCTACAATGAGCAGTTCTTC.

This clonotype came up many times. This chain links TRBV5-6 with TRBJ2-7; D possibly uses TRBD1 or TRBD2 (5 bases each). Germline CDR1 and CDR2: SGHDT and YYEEEE. Deletions cut 3 bases from V and 2 bases from J, with 12 bases between. This CDR3 has 14 amino acids. CDR3 loop: CASSSGTGTYEQYF. DNA for the CDR3: TGTGCCAGCAGCTCCGGGACGGGGACCTACGAGCAGTACTTC.

This clonotype was seen a few times. This chain joins TRBV12-3 or TRBV12-4 and TRBJ2-3; 10 bases fit TRBD2. The CDR3 loop spans 16 amino acids. With V trimmed by 4 bases and J by 6 bases, 10 bases remained unmatched. In nucleotides, the CDR3 is TGTGCCAGCAGTTCCTCAGCGGGAGGGGGACCGGATACGCAGTATTTT. This encodes CASSSSAGGGPDTQYF.

There are a few counts of this clonotype. The rearrangement uses TRBV12-3 or TRBV12-4 and TRBJ2-2, with unresolved D. The CDR3 sequence is 12 residues long. V was cut by 6 bases and J by 8 bases, with 10 bases left in between. In DNA form, the CDR3 reads TGTGCCAGCAGCCCGAGCTTGGGGGAGCTGTTTTTT. Amino acids: CASSPSLGELFF.

A few counts support this clonotype. Germline is not matched at one junction end, which may reflect a read error. The V gene is TRBV11-2, the J gene TRBJ2-7; no clear D gene. The CDR3 is 13 residues long. Germline lookup yields CDR1 SGHAT and CDR2 FQNNGV. The CDR3 loop is CASRLDIWDEQYF. The CDR3 coding sequence is TGTGCCAGCAGATTAGACATATGGGACGAGCAGTACTTC.

This clonotype showed up just a few times. V gene TRBV4-3 combines with J gene TRBJ2-7, with a possible D match to TRBD1 (6 bases). Germline V CDR1 and CDR2: LGHNA, YSLEER. Trimming took off 1 base at V and 0 bases at J, with 16 bases between the two ends. This CDR3 contains 17 residues. The CDR3 is CASSQGAQGIPSYEQYF. CDR3 coding DNA: TGCGCCAGCAGCCAAGGAGCGCAGGGGATCCCCTCCTACGAGCAGTACTTC.

This clonotype was observed a few times. The chain combines TRBV3-1 with TRBJ2-7, with TRBD2 identical over 12 bases. The CDR3 runs 15 residues. Germline-derived CDR1 and CDR2 are LGHDT and YNNKEL (reference sequence). Unmatched junction bases numbered 7, after V lost 6 bases and J lost 4 bases. The CDR3 bases are TGTGCCAGCAGTCCGACTAGCGGGAGTCTGTACGAGCAGTACTTC. It codes for CASSPTSGSLYEQYF.

The chain employs TRBV10-3 and TRBJ1-3, with D uncertain. Germline assignment: CDR1 ENHRY and CDR2 SYGVKD. CDR3 size: 15 residues. Trimming took off 0 bases at V and 0 bases at J, with 6 bases between the two ends. The DNA for the CDR3 is TGTGCCATCAGTGAGTCTACAAGCTCTGGAAACACCATATATTTT. It translates to CAISESTSSGNTIYF.

The chain recombines TRBV4-2 with TRBJ2-5; D remains unclear. In germline, CDR1 is LGHNA, CDR2 YNFKEQ. V was trimmed by 4 bases and J by 1 base, leaving 13 bases between them. The CDR3 consists of 15 residues. The CDR3 protein is CASSPRSGRQETQYF. The CDR3 bases are TGTGCCAGCAGCCCACGTTCCGGGCGCCAAGAGACCCAGTACTTC.

This clonotype was detected only a few times. J is TRBJ2-7 and V is TRBV7-9, with D uncertain. CDR3 length equals 11 residues. Germline V gives CDR1 SEHNR, CDR2 FQNEAQ (reference sequence). V was trimmed by 4 bases and J by 6 bases, leaving 7 bases between them. The CDR3: CASSSVGEQYF. Here the CDR3 DNA reads TGTGCCAGCAGCTCTGTCGGCGAGCAGTACTTC.

The chain has TRBV19 and TRBJ1-2, with a weak D call TRBD1 (5 bases). Germline V gene sequence: CDR1 LNHDA, CDR2 SQIVND (reference sequence). V was trimmed by 8 bases and J by 5 bases, leaving 21 bases between them. The CDR3 is 15 residues long. The CDR3 sequence is CASAVTQGGAYGYTF. CDR3 coding DNA: TGTGCCAGTGCCGTAACGCAGGGTGGGGCTTATGGCTACACCTTC.

The chain carries TRBV7-8 and TRBJ2-7, with 10 bases matching TRBD2. The length of the CDR3 is 19 residues. Germline values: CDR1 SGHVS, CDR2 FQNEAQ. Germline trimming cut 5 bases from V and 2 bases from J; bases unmatched to any gene: 18. CDR3 bases: TGTGCCAGCAGCCAAGGGAGCGGGGGGGCGATTTCGTACCCCTACGAGCAGTACTTC. Translated: CASSQGSGGAISYPYEQYF.